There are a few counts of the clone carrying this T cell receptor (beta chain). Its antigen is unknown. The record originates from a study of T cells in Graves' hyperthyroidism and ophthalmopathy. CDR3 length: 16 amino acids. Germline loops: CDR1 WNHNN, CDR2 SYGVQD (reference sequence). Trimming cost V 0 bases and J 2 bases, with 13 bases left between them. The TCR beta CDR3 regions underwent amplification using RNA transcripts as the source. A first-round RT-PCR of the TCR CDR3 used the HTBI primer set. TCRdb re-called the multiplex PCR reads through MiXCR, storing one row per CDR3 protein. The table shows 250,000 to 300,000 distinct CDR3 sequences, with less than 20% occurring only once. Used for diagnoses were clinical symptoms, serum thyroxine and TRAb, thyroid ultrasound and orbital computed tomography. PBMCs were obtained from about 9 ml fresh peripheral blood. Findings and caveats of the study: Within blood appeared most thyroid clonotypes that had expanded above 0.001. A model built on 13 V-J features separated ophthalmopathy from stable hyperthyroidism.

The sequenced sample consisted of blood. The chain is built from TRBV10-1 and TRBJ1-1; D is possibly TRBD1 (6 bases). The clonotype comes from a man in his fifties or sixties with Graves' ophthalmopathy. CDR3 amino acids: CASSESVGGGNTEAFF. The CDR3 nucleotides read TGCGCCAGCAGTGAGTCGGTGGGAGGGGGAAACACTGAAGCTTTCTTT.